The 18 T cell receptor beta chains given below trace back to one sample, sequenced in a study of blood T cell repertoires in COVID-19. The data were produced by immunoSEQ multiplex PCR, yet TCRdb's version contains in-frame clones alone and is incomplete. The table lists roughly 250,000 clones, around 88% of them singletons, with over 1% in the top ten. Material: PBMCs or T cells enriched from blood (not recorded which). The source is a woman in her thirties or forties with acute COVID-19.

This clone occurred a few times. This chain joins TRBV30 and TRBJ1-1; TRBD1 matches at 7 bases. The CDR3 spans 13 residues. V was clipped by 3 bases and J by 4 bases; unmatched bases: 5. Germline V gene lookup returns CDR1 GTSNPN and CDR2 SVGIG (reference sequence). DNA of the CDR3: TGTGCCTGGAGGGGCGACAGGGTCACTGAAGCTTTCTTT. This translates into CAWRGDRVTEAFF.

V usage is TRBV28 and J usage is TRBJ1-2, with 7 bases aligning to TRBD1. After removal of 5 bases from V and 0 bases from J, the junction contained 6 bases not matched to a gene. The CDR3 extends over 15 amino acids. Germline-derived CDR1 and CDR2 are MDHEN and SYDVKM. CDR3 bases: TGTGCCAGCAGTACCTCCGGGACAGCTAACTATGGCTACACCTTC. It specifies CASSTSGTANYGYTF.

This chain connects TRBV7-8 to TRBJ1-5, with D hard to call. The V gene's germline CDR1 is SGHVS and CDR2 FQNEAQ. The V gene lost 5 bases and the J gene lost 4 bases, with 21 bases spanning the gap. This CDR3 has 17 amino acids. The chain's CDR3 is CASSVSTLGLRNQPQHF. DNA for the CDR3: TGTGCCAGCAGCGTATCCACCCTAGGACTAAGAAATCAGCCCCAGCATTTT.

This sequence joins TRBV7-9 and TRBJ1-2; D is perhaps TRBD1 (5 bases). Germline V gives CDR1 SEHNR, CDR2 FQNEAQ (reference sequence). V lost 1 base to trimming and J lost 4 bases, with 7 bases between them. This CDR3 comprises 13 residues. CDR3 loop: CASSLVQGYGYTF. The CDR3 nucleotides are TGTGCCAGCAGCTTAGTCCAGGGCTATGGCTACACCTTC.

Here the CDR3 DNA reads TGCGCCAGCAGCCGGGGACAGGGGAACTACGAGCAGTACTTC. It specifies CASSRGQGNYEQYF. The chain has TRBV5-1 and TRBJ2-7; 10 nucleotides align to TRBD1. CDR1 SGHRS and CDR2 YFSETQ come from the germline V gene. The junction had 4 bases not matched to a gene; V was cut back by 4 bases and J by 3 bases. The CDR3 loop spans 14 amino acids.

This chain uses TRBV19 with TRBJ1-2, with 9 nucleotides matching TRBD1. The CDR3 sequence is 15 residues long. Germline V gives CDR1 LNHDA, CDR2 SQIVND (reference sequence). The junction had 9 bases not matched to a gene; V was cut back by 4 bases and J by 6 bases. This CDR3 reads CASSRPGQGPNGYTF. The CDR3 DNA follows: TGTGCCAGTAGTAGGCCGGGACAGGGACCTAATGGCTACACCTTC.

The rearrangement joins TRBV28 to TRBJ1-1, with D perhaps TRBD1 (5 bases). The V end lost 4 bases, the J end lost 9 bases, and 9 bases lay between the germline ends. CDR1 is MDHEN and CDR2 is SYDVKM in the germline V gene. CDR3 length: 11 amino acids. The CDR3 spells CASSSDSQAFF. The CDR3 nucleotides read TGTGCCAGCAGTTCAGACAGCCAAGCTTTCTTT.

V usage is TRBV24-1 and J usage is TRBJ2-2, with D perhaps TRBD1 (6 bases). The length of the CDR3 is 15 residues. The germline V and J ends were trimmed by 2 bases and 6 bases, with 12 bases remaining between them. Germline V gene sequence: CDR1 KGHDR, CDR2 SFDVKD. The CDR3 sequence is CATSDSNRAAGELFF. CDR3 DNA: TGTGCCACCAGTGATTCGAACAGGGCTGCCGGGGAGCTGTTTTTT.

The CDR3 reads CASTLAGYGYTF. CDR3 DNA sequence: TGTGCCAGCACCCTAGCGGGTTATGGCTACACCTTC. The chain combines TRBV28 with TRBJ1-2; D gene ambiguous. The CDR3 has 12 residues. V was cut by 7 bases and J by 5 bases, with 11 bases left in between. The germline V gene encodes CDR1 MDHEN and CDR2 SYDVKM.

This chain links TRBV4-3 with TRBJ1-3; D call uncertain. The CDR3 extends over 14 amino acids. Germline V gene lookup returns CDR1 LGHNA and CDR2 YSLEER. Trimming cost V 5 bases and J 12 bases, with 20 bases left between them. The chain's CDR3 is CASSFRTTDNGIYF. The CDR3 DNA is TGCGCCAGCAGCTTCCGTACTACCGATAATGGCATATATTTT.

This clone was seen once. This rearrangement joins TRBV10-3 to TRBJ2-3; 9 bases fit TRBD1. The CDR3 runs 17 residues. Germline loops: CDR1 ENHRY, CDR2 SYGVKD. Trimming at V came to 5 bases and at J to 2 bases, leaving 11 bases not matched to a gene. CDR3 in amino acids: CAISSPPGQGHTDTQYF. In nucleotides, the CDR3 is TGTGCCATCAGTTCACCACCGGGACAGGGACACACAGATACGCAGTATTTT.

The chain has TRBV5-1 and TRBJ2-1; D possibly corresponds to TRBD2 (5 bases). There are 14 residues in the CDR3. The V end lost 4 bases, the J end lost 5 bases, and 13 bases lay between the germline ends. CDR1 is SGHRS and CDR2 is YFSETQ in the germline V gene. DNA of the CDR3: TGCGCCAGCAGCGAGGGAAAATCAAACAATGAGCAGTTCTTC. Protein sequence: CASSEGKSNNEQFF.

This sequence joins TRBV5-4 and TRBJ2-7; tentative D call: TRBD1 (6 bases). The CDR3 extends over 14 amino acids. Looked up from germline, CDR1 is SGHNT and CDR2 is YYREEE (reference sequence). V was cut by 4 bases and J by 0 bases, with 11 bases left in between. Here the CDR3 reads CASSPDRSSYEQYV. The CDR3 nucleotides read TGTGCCAGCAGCCCAGACAGGAGCTCCTACGAGCAGTACGTC.

This clone was seen just once. The chain uses TRBV5-1 and TRBJ2-1; the D is unclear. CDR1 is SGHRS and CDR2 is YFSETQ in the germline V gene. CDR3 length: 14 amino acids. Deletions cut 4 bases from V and 2 bases from J, with 10 bases between. CDR3 protein: CASSPDTTYNEQFF. The CDR3 nucleotides read TGCGCCAGCAGCCCCGACACCACCTACAATGAGCAGTTCTTC.

This clone is a singleton in its sample. This chain's CDR3 is CASSRGTGSNQPQHF. The DNA for the CDR3 is TGTGCCAGCAGCCGCGGTACAGGGTCCAATCAGCCCCAGCATTTT. The chain couples TRBV7-8 to TRBJ1-5; D might be TRBD1 (6 bases). V gave up 5 bases and J gave up 3 bases, with 14 bases separating them. This CDR3 has 15 amino acids. From germline, CDR1 is SGHVS and CDR2 FQNEAQ. Supplemented by reference TRBV7-8 and TRBJ1-5, the full variable domain reads GAGVSQSPRYKVAKRGQDVALRCDPISGHVSLFWYQQALGQGPEFLTYFQNEAQLDKSGLPSDRFFAERPEGSVSTLKIQRTQQEDSAVYLCASSRGTGSNQPQHFGDGTRLSIL.

The chain employs TRBV19 and TRBJ1-5, with D tentatively TRBD1 (5 bases). This CDR3 region has 17 residues. Per the germline V gene, CDR1 is LNHDA and CDR2 is SQIVND (reference sequence). Trimming stripped 5 bases from V and 0 bases from J, with 17 bases between. CDR3 sequence: CASSPRSAGPSNQPQHF. The CDR3 nucleotides read TGTGCCAGTAGTCCGCGGTCAGCGGGACCTAGCAATCAGCCCCAGCATTTT.

This clone appeared once. The chain has TRBV28 and TRBJ1-6, with TRBD1 as a possible D gene (6 bases). Germline V CDR1 and CDR2: MDHEN, SYDVKM. Trimming pared 6 bases from V and 3 bases from J, leaving 18 bases between. The CDR3 consists of 17 residues. CDR3 in DNA: TGTGCCAGCAGAGCCTCTGGGGGCGCAGTCTATAATTCACCCCTCCACTTT. Translating gives CASRASGGAVYNSPLHF.

The rearrangement joins TRBV27 to TRBJ1-4; a weak D match, TRBD1 (5 bases). CDR3 length equals 13 residues. Germline V gene data show CDR1 as MNHEY and CDR2 as SMNVEV (reference sequence). V lost 3 bases and J 6 bases, leaving 8 bases between the germline ends. In DNA, the CDR3 is TGTGCCAGCAGTTTTTGGGGGGATGAAAAACTGTTTTTT. Translating gives CASSFWGDEKLFF.